Listed here are 32 T cell receptor beta chains from one sample, sequenced in a study of T cell responses to AZD1222 COVID-19 vaccine. Method: immunoSEQ multiplex PCR; TCRdb's copy keeps in-frame clones and lacks some. Of 120,000 or so clones in the sample, just under 90% are singletons; the top ten hold about 4.8%. This material consisted of peripheral blood, taken on day 0 of AZD1222 vaccination. The receptors stem from an adult in good health.

The chain recombines TRBV20-1 with TRBJ1-5; the match to TRBD1 covers 8 bases. The CDR3 covers 11 residues. V dropped 5 bases and J dropped 11; count of bases not matched to a gene: 5. The germline V gene has CDR1 DFQATT and CDR2 SNEGSKA (reference sequence). Here the CDR3 DNA reads TGCAGTGCTTTCAGGGGGCGAGCCCAGCATTTT. This sequence encodes CSAFRGRAQHF.

This clone was recorded once. CDR3 nucleotides: TGTGCCAGCAAGCGGTGGACAGTTATAAACACTGAAGCTTTCTTT. Translation gives CASKRWTVINTEAFF. The chain couples TRBV2 to TRBJ1-1, with D maybe TRBD1 (6 bases). The CDR3 runs 15 residues. Germline V gives CDR1 SNHLY, CDR2 FYNNEI. Trimming took 7 bases from V and 2 from J, leaving 17 bases between them. Variable domain in full (rest from reference TRBV2 and TRBJ1-1): EPEVTQTPSHQVTQMGQEVILRCVPISNHLYFYWYRQILGQKVEFLVSFYNNEISEKSEIFDDQFSVERPDGSNFTLKIRSTKLEDSAMYFCASKRWTVINTEAFFGQGTRLTVV.

The rearrangement links TRBV2 to TRBJ1-5, with D uncertain. The CDR3 sequence is 12 residues long. V lost 3 bases and J lost 11, with 11 bases in between. Germline loops: CDR1 SNHLY, CDR2 FYNNEI. CDR3 sequence reads: CASSDDGLSQHF. The CDR3 DNA reads TGTGCCAGCAGTGATGATGGACTTTCCCAGCATTTT. Full variable domain (remainder filled in from reference TRBV2 and TRBJ1-5): EPEVTQTPSHQVTQMGQEVILRCVPISNHLYFYWYRQILGQKVEFLVSFYNNEISEKSEIFDDQFSVERPDGSNFTLKIRSTKLEDSAMYFCASSDDGLSQHFGDGTRLSIL.

This chain links TRBV28 with TRBJ2-2, with TRBD1 identical over 9 bases. CDR3 length: 15 residues. From germline, CDR1 is MDHEN and CDR2 SYDVKM. The J segment lost 6 bases and the V segment lost 7 bases, leaving 9 bases of the junction unmatched. CDR3 protein: CASNPSYRGPGELFF. The CDR3 region has the DNA TGTGCCAGCAACCCATCGTACAGGGGGCCCGGGGAGCTGTTTTTT.

The chain uses TRBV28 and TRBJ2-7, with TRBD1 matching over 9 bases. J was trimmed by 0 bases and V by 5 bases; bases with no gene match: 8. Germline V gives CDR1 MDHEN, CDR2 SYDVKM. CDR3 length: 16 residues. The CDR3 region is CASSTSGTGSSYEQYF. The CDR3 coding sequence is TGTGCCAGCAGTACCTCAGGGACAGGGAGCTCCTACGAGCAGTACTTC.

The chain combines TRBV3-1 (or the pseudogene TRBV3-2) with TRBJ1-3; D is unclear. The germline CDR1 and CDR2 sequences are LGHDT and YNNKEL (reference sequence). The CDR3 is made up of 14 amino acids. Deletions cut 4 bases from V and 2 bases from J, with 9 bases between. Written as DNA, the CDR3 is TGTGCCAGCAGCCCCGGTTGGGCTGGAAACACCATATATTTT. Protein product: CASSPGWAGNTIYF.

This rearrangement joins TRBV2 to TRBJ1-5, with D possibly being TRBD1 (5 bases). CDR1 and CDR2 (germline): SNHLY, FYNNEI. Trimming took off 8 bases at V and 4 bases at J, with 18 bases between the two ends. This CDR3 is 15 amino acids long. The DNA of the CDR3 is TGTGCCAGCCGCTACGGGGGGACCCCTAATCAGCCCCAGCATTTT. It yields the protein CASRYGGTPNQPQHF. The full variable domain, its missing parts supplied by reference TRBV2 and TRBJ1-5, is EPEVTQTPSHQVTQMGQEVILRCVPISNHLYFYWYRQILGQKVEFLVSFYNNEISEKSEIFDDQFSVERPDGSNFTLKIRSTKLEDSAMYFCASRYGGTPNQPQHFGDGTRLSIL.

This chain uses TRBV19 with TRBJ2-1; 8 nucleotides match TRBD1. This CDR3 contains 17 residues. Germline assignment: CDR1 LNHDA and CDR2 SQIVND (reference sequence). Trimming removed 4 bases from V and 6 bases from J; junction bases left unmatched: 14. Here the CDR3 reads CASSRGQVSPESNEQFF. CDR3 DNA sequence: TGTGCCAGTAGTAGGGGACAGGTCTCTCCCGAATCCAATGAGCAGTTCTTC.

The chain has TRBV2 and TRBJ2-3; TRBD2 aligns across 7 bases. The CDR3 sequence is 18 residues long. The V and J ends lost 1 base and 2 bases, in that order; junction bases with no gene match: 12. Germline V gene lookup returns CDR1 SNHLY and CDR2 FYNNEI. The chain's CDR3 is CASSEGGRAWGYTDTQYF. Here the CDR3 DNA reads TGTGCCAGCAGTGAAGGGGGGAGGGCCTGGGGCTACACAGATACGCAGTATTTT.

The chain carries TRBV4-1 and TRBJ1-5; D may be TRBD1 (5 bases). The germline CDR1 and CDR2 sequences are MGHRA and YSYEKL. CDR3 size: 16 residues. V lost 1 base to trimming and J lost 0 bases, with 10 bases between them. The CDR3 is CASSQGAGHSNQPQHF. The CDR3 DNA follows: TGCGCCAGCAGCCAAGGCGCAGGGCATAGCAATCAGCCCCAGCATTTT.

The CDR3 protein is CASSPSGDSYNSPLHF. The DNA of the CDR3 is TGTGCCAGCAGCCCTTCAGGTGACTCCTATAATTCACCCCTCCACTTT. This chain connects TRBV9 to TRBJ1-6; the D is unclear. Per the germline V gene, CDR1 is SGDLS and CDR2 is YYNGEE. V gave up 4 bases and J gave up 0 bases, with 11 bases separating them. This CDR3 has 16 amino acids.

This CDR3 is CASSPGRQRVETQYF. In DNA form, the CDR3 reads TGTGCCAGCAGCCCCGGACGCCAAAGGGTCGAGACCCAGTACTTC. The gene calls are TRBV7-2 and TRBJ2-5; D unresolved. The CDR3 spans 15 residues. Trimming cost V 5 bases and J 5 bases, with 18 bases left between them. Germline V gives CDR1 SGHTA, CDR2 FQGNSA.

The chain uses TRBV5-1 and TRBJ1-1; D is uncertain. CDR1 and CDR2 (germline): SGHRS, YFSETQ. V dropped 0 bases and J dropped 2 bases, with 11 bases sitting between them. CDR3 length equals 15 residues. CDR3 in DNA: TGCGCCAGCAGCTTGGCCGCGTCCAGAAACACTGAAGCTTTCTTT. It encodes CASSLAASRNTEAFF.

The rearrangement uses TRBV9 and TRBJ1-2, with D possibly TRBD1 on 5 matching bases. The CDR3 has 15 amino acids. Germline CDR1 SGDLS, CDR2 YYNGEE. Trimming removed 4 bases at V and 4 bases at J, with 17 bases between. The CDR3 here is CASSTLTGDLYGYTF. The CDR3, as DNA: TGTGCCAGCAGCACTCTTACGGGGGATCTCTATGGCTACACCTTC.

This clone has a handful of counts. The V gene is TRBV5-1, the J gene TRBJ2-5; no clear D gene. Germline V lookup: CDR1 SGHRS, CDR2 YFSETQ. The CDR3 spans 13 residues. V was cut by 2 bases and J by 3 bases, with 8 bases left in between. The CDR3 spells CASSFNSEETQYF. In DNA, the CDR3 is TGCGCCAGCAGCTTTAACAGTGAAGAGACCCAGTACTTC.

This chain links TRBV12-5 with TRBJ1-5, with D hard to call. Germline CDR1 reads LGHNT; CDR2 reads FRNRAP. This CDR3 is 9 amino acids long. V lost 8 bases and J lost 4, with 0 bases in between. CDR3 nucleotide sequence: TGTGCTAGTAATCAGCCCCAGCATTTT. Translated: CASNQPQHF.

This clone is a singleton in its sample. The chain combines TRBV9 with TRBJ2-2, with D possibly TRBD2 on 7 matching bases. Germline V CDR1 and CDR2: SGDLS, YYNGEE. The CDR3 spans 15 residues. V gave up 2 bases and J gave up 6 bases, with 14 bases separating them. The CDR3 coding sequence is TGTGCCAGCAGCGTTGGCGGGGGCCTCGCCGGGGAGCTGTTTTTT. This translates into CASSVGGGLAGELFF.

This clone was picked up a small number of times. This chain joins TRBV10-3 and TRBJ2-3; D remains ambiguous. Looked up from germline, CDR1 is ENHRY and CDR2 is SYGVKD. V lost 6 bases, J lost 4 bases, and 11 bases lay in between. CDR3 size: 13 residues. CDR3 loop: CAIRPDGADTQYF. CDR3 in DNA: TGTGCCATCAGGCCCGATGGGGCAGATACGCAGTATTTT.

V and J are TRBV5-1 and TRBJ2-7; 7 bases line up with TRBD1. CDR1 and CDR2 (germline): SGHRS, YFSETQ. Trimming cost V 0 bases and J 1 base; bases outside gene matches: 7. This CDR3 spans 16 amino acids. The CDR3 here is CASSLGLTGYSYEQYF. In DNA, the CDR3 is TGCGCCAGCAGCTTGGGGCTGACAGGGTATTCCTACGAGCAGTACTTC. Drawing the rest from reference TRBV5-1 and TRBJ2-7, the complete variable domain is KAGVTQTPRYLIKTRGQQVTLSCSPISGHRSVSWYQQTPGQGLQFLFEYFSETQRNKGNFPGRFSGRQFSNSRSEMNVSTLELGDSALYLCASSLGLTGYSYEQYFGPGTRLTVT.

This clone was counted between two and nine times. This chain joins TRBV12-5 and TRBJ2-2; no firm D call. Germline V gene data show CDR1 as LGHNT and CDR2 as FRNRAP. The CDR3 is made up of 11 amino acids. With 7 bases removed from V and 5 bases from J, the gap between germline ends came to 5 bases. The DNA for the CDR3 is TGTGCTAGTGCCCAGACCGGGGAGCTGTTTTTT. It codes for CASAQTGELFF.

V is TRBV4-1 and J is TRBJ2-6, with a tentative D call TRBD1 (5 bases). Germline assignment: CDR1 MGHRA and CDR2 YSYEKL. Trimming took 2 bases from V and 0 from J, leaving 17 bases between them. The CDR3 consists of 19 residues. The chain's CDR3 is CASSQQGVALGSGANVLTF. CDR3 bases: TGCGCCAGCAGCCAACAAGGGGTGGCTCTTGGCTCTGGGGCCAACGTCCTGACTTTC.

The chain combines TRBV29-1 with TRBJ1-1; D possibly corresponds to TRBD1 (5 bases). Germline CDR1 and CDR2: SQVTM and ANQGSEA. The CDR3 is 14 amino acids. The germline V and J ends were trimmed by 1 base and 6 bases, with 15 bases remaining between them. This CDR3 reads CSVEGQGFNAEAFF. The CDR3 bases are TGCAGCGTTGAAGGGCAGGGTTTTAACGCTGAAGCTTTCTTT. Looking up the rest from reference TRBV29-1 and TRBJ1-1 gives the full variable domain: SAVISQKPSRDICQRGTSLTIQCQVDSQVTMMFWYRQQPGQSLTLIATANQGSEATYESGFVIDKFPISRPNLTFSTLTVSNMSPEDSSIYLCSVEGQGFNAEAFFGQGTRLTVV.

This clone was detected only once. The rearrangement joins TRBV28 to TRBJ1-4, with 7 bases matching TRBD1. With 10 bases clipped from V and 7 bases from J, the junction kept 18 bases outside the gene matches. The CDR3 is 16 residues long. Germline assignment: CDR1 MDHEN and CDR2 SYDVKM. The CDR3 DNA is TGTGCCACCCTGAATCCGATAGGGGGCGTCGGTGAAAAACTGTTTTTT. The encoded protein is CATLNPIGGVGEKLFF.

The V call is TRBV20-1, the J call TRBJ2-5; D is perhaps TRBD2 (6 bases). CDR1 and CDR2 (germline): DFQATT, SNEGSKA (reference sequence). Trimming removed 3 bases from V and 4 bases from J, with 12 bases in between. The length of the CDR3 is 13 residues. The CDR3 region has the DNA TGCAGTGCTAGTGAGGCGGGGCGAGAGACCCAGTACTTC. Translating gives CSASEAGRETQYF.

The rearrangement joins TRBV30 to TRBJ2-1, with D perhaps given as TRBD1 or TRBD2 (6 bases each). Germline assignment: CDR1 GTSNPN and CDR2 SVGIG (reference sequence). There are 14 residues in the CDR3. The V end lost 2 bases, the J end lost 5 bases, and 13 bases lay between the germline ends. CDR3 nucleotide sequence: TGTGCCTGGAGTAGGGGGGTTCGGGACAATGAGCAGTTCTTC. This translates into CAWSRGVRDNEQFF. Drawing the rest from reference TRBV30 and TRBJ2-1, the complete variable domain is SQTIHQWPATLVQPVGSPLSLECTVEGTSNPNLYWYRQAAGRGLQLLFYSVGIGQISSEVPQNLSASRPQDRQFILSSKKLLLSDSGFYLCAWSRGVRDNEQFFGPGTRLTVL.

The chain recombines TRBV5-6 with TRBJ1-1; D perhaps matches TRBD1 (5 bases). This CDR3 is 12 amino acids long. CDR1 SGHDT and CDR2 YYEEEE come from the germline V gene. With 3 bases removed from V and 7 bases from J, the gap between germline ends came to 10 bases. The CDR3 region is CASSSGHIEAFF. For the CDR3, the DNA is TGTGCCAGCAGCTCCGGACACATTGAAGCTTTCTTT.

The rearrangement joins TRBV6-4 to TRBJ2-1, with D unresolved. CDR3 length: 15 residues. V dropped 3 bases and J dropped 1 base, with 10 bases sitting between them. Germline V gives CDR1 MRHNA, CDR2 SNTAGT. CDR3 protein: CASSEMVASYNEQFF. The CDR3 bases are TGTGCCAGCAGTGAAATGGTGGCTTCCTACAATGAGCAGTTCTTC.

The chain links TRBV6-5 to TRBJ2-5, with D hard to call. Trimming cost V 6 bases and J 1 base, with 9 bases left between them. The germline V gene encodes CDR1 MNHEY and CDR2 SVGAGI. The CDR3 runs to 13 residues. This CDR3 reads CASRRTLQETQYF. The CDR3 DNA reads TGTGCCAGCAGAAGGACCCTCCAAGAGACCCAGTACTTC.

This chain joins TRBV4-2 and TRBJ1-6; D remains ambiguous. Germline values: CDR1 LGHNA, CDR2 YNFKEQ. The CDR3 loop spans 15 amino acids. Trimming pared 0 bases from V and 7 bases from J, leaving 10 bases between. The CDR3 nucleotides read TGTGCCAGCAGCCAAGAGGGCGGTCCGAATTCACCCCTCCACTTT. Protein sequence: CASSQEGGPNSPLHF.

The genes are TRBV5-4 and TRBJ1-1; no firm D call. Germline loops: CDR1 SGHNT, CDR2 YYREEE (reference sequence). CDR3 length: 13 residues. The germline V and J ends were trimmed by 4 bases and 1 base, with 8 bases remaining between them. CDR3 in amino acids: CASSESANTEAFF. The CDR3, as DNA: TGTGCCAGCAGCGAATCGGCGAACACTGAAGCTTTCTTT.

The chain has TRBV5-6 and TRBJ2-7; D tentatively fits TRBD1 or TRBD2 (5 bases each). Per germline, CDR1 SGHDT and CDR2 YYEEEE. V lost 3 bases, J lost 9 bases, and 19 bases lay in between. This CDR3 has 14 residues. In DNA form, the CDR3 reads TGTGCCAGCAGCTCAAGGGGTAGAGGGAAGGGGCAGTACTTC. Its protein product is CASSSRGRGKGQYF. The full variable domain, rest sourced from reference TRBV5-6 and TRBJ2-7, is DAGVTQSPTHLIKTRGQQVTLRCSPKSGHDTVSWYQQALGQGPQFIFQYYEEEERQRGNFPDRFSGHQFPNYSSELNVNALLLGDSALYLCASSSRGRGKGQYFGPGTRLTVT.

The genes are TRBV3-1 (or the pseudogene TRBV3-2) and TRBJ1-5, with D hard to call. Per germline, CDR1 LGHDT and CDR2 YNNKEL (reference sequence). The CDR3 extends over 15 amino acids. V was trimmed by 2 bases and J by 2 bases, leaving 10 bases between them. For the CDR3, the DNA is TGTGCCAGCAGCCAATCTACAGTTCGCAATCAGCCCCAGCATTTT. Amino acids: CASSQSTVRNQPQHF.